This T cell receptor (beta chain) was observed in a study of Ad26.COV2.S vaccination and SARS-CoV-2 variants. Study-level information: Doses of Ad26.COV2.S were injected into muscle once or twice, 56 days apart.

Trimming cost V 0 bases and J 4 bases; bases outside gene matches: 2. Germline lookup yields CDR1 SGHTA and CDR2 FQGTGA. The CDR3 has 14 residues. Study-level findings and limits: Reported findings describe substantial breadth in spike-specific CD8+ and CD4+ T cell responses following vaccination.

As concerns this clone: Its cognate antigen is unknown.

Sample treatment: 19 received Ad26.COV2.S at low or high dose, single or two shots; roughly five received placebo; per-sample allocation not given. On day 63 after the first injection, vaccine and placebo recipients gave samples. TCRdb's table, derived via immunoSEQ multiplex PCR, lists solely in-frame clones and lacks some. This table has 300,000 to 400,000 clones, over 75% appearing once. Source: peripheral blood, taken in a trial of Ad26.COV2.S vaccine versus placebo. V gene TRBV7-3 combines with J gene TRBJ2-5; 7 nucleotides align to TRBD2. The TCR originated in a person aged 18-60 years who received the Ad26.COV2.S COVID-19 vaccine or a placebo. Written as DNA, the CDR3 is TGTGCCAGCAGCTTAACGGGGGGGACAGAGACCCAGTACTTC. Protein: CASSLTGGTETQYF.